This TCR beta chain was found in a study of blood T cell repertoires in COVID-19 (dated by TCRdb to the early 2020s). With respect to the entire study: Samples covering the acute and convalescent phases of COVID-19 were provided by collaborators in the United States, Italy and Spain. Where available, HLA class I and class II types were obtained from metadata supplied by the sample provider rather than from assay-based typing. Nearly every sample came with metadata listing a de-identified subject ID, COVID-19 status, age in years and sex. Deeply sampled blood TCRbeta repertoires from subjects exposed to, actively infected with, or recovered from COVID-19 were included in the dataset. The material from the prospective study consisted of cDNA or gDNA derived from T cells, B-cell-depleted T cells, or PBMCs. The samples were drawn from the first 160 participants of the ongoing ImmuneRACE study and from about 1,200 subjects provided by 6 global collaborators. The repertoires were released in a freely available public database meant as a resource for research on the immune response to SARS-CoV-2. Study-wide conclusions, independent of this receptor: How much clinical and demographic metadata was included differed by source and by participant, and the metadata was provided uncurated.

TCRbeta CDR3 regions were amplified from genomic DNA by means of the immunoSEQ Assay, a bias-controlled multiplex PCR. The authors processed their data as follows. Nucleated cell counts per sample were estimated from amplification of reference gene primers within the assay. Sequence reads were collapsed and filtered to measure the absolute abundance of every unique TCRbeta CDR3 rearrangement. Productive Simpson clonality was computed per sample as the square root of Simpson's diversity index over productive rearrangements. Held by TCRdb, this immuneACCESS table contains in-frame sequences only and omits some clones. Under half of the omission traces to an unresolved V gene where checked; the cause of the rest is unknown. D and trimming were read from the DNA, whereas the V and J calls and clone size are those reported in that table. A total of some 200,000 clones appear in this sample, about 79% of them only once. Of the sample, approximately 1.3% falls within the top ten clones.

In the prospective study, participants were about 18 to 95 years old, resided in about two dozen geographic areas of the United States, and were enrolled through a virtual design. In the prospective study, cohorts were assigned on the basis of participant-reported clinical history obtained from a screening survey and a study questionnaire. In the prospective study, mobile phlebotomists collected whole blood, serum and a nasopharyngeal or oropharyngeal swab from each participant. Prospective study participants could optionally give additional blood draws and questionnaires over an approximately two-month period. Blood samples from the prospective study were shipped frozen or at room temperature prior to DNA extraction. Points on this clone: This receptor's antigen is unknown. No base quality values were provided; no much bigger clone lies one nucleotide off.

The receptor was isolated from a woman aged 35 to 49 with acute COVID-19. Sequenced material: PBMCs or T cells enriched from blood (not recorded which).

CDR3 reads: CASSLSGSGALDGELFF. The nucleotides read TGTGCCAGCAGCTTAAGTGGTAGCGGGGCCTTGGACGGGGAGCTGTTTTTT. This chain joins TRBV7-3 to TRBJ2-2; TRBD2 lines up with 8 middle nucleotides. The cysteine opens and the phenylalanine closes a CDR3 of 17 amino acids. The only DNA kept is the CDR3, 51 bases in frame from the first base. V and J are trimmed by 1 base and 7 bases, and the gene matches miss 11 bases of the junction. The germline V gene encodes CDR1 SGHTA and CDR2 FQGTGA.